The 27 T cell receptor beta chains below all came from one sample that was sequenced in a study of tumor-infiltrating lymphocytes in glioblastoma multiforme. Multiple V-beta primers and a C-beta primer amplified TCRB from RNA. TCRdb redid the calling of the multiplex PCR reads with MiXCR, one entry per CDR3 protein. This sample carries some 15,000 distinct CDR3 sequences, around 72% of them seen once, and the ten largest clones take 30% to 45%. The sequenced material came from brain tumor tissue. The receptors come from a male donor with glioblastoma.

For this clonotype: The junction does not match germline at one end; this may be a read error. The gene calls are TRBV5-6 and TRBJ2-7, with 13 bases matching TRBD2. The CDR3 contains 17 residues. Germline loops: CDR1 SGHDT, CDR2 YYEEEE. The CDR3 sequence is CASSYGLAGEASYEQYF. Written as DNA, the CDR3 is TGTGCCAGCAGCTATGGACTAGCGGGAGAAGCCTCCTACGAGCAATACTTC.

In the case of this clonotype: Here the CDR3 omits its conserved ending phenylalanine or tryptophan, so a read error is the likely source. The rearrangement joins TRBV11-2 to TRBJ1-1; D may be TRBD1 (5 bases). The CDR3 is 12 residues long. In germline, CDR1 is SGHAT, CDR2 FQNNGV. This CDR3 reads CASSLVPGVAFL. CDR3 DNA sequence: TGTGCAAGCAGCTTAGTACCGGGGGTAGCTTTCCTT.

The rearrangement links TRBV29-1 to TRBJ1-1; D is unresolved. V was cut by 7 bases and J by 8 bases, with 17 bases left in between. CDR1 and CDR2 (germline): SQVTM, ANQGSEA. The CDR3 has 12 residues. This CDR3 is CSATTVNAEAFF. The DNA for the CDR3 is TGCAGCGCAACCACAGTGAACGCGGAAGCTTTCTTT.

As for this clonotype: A single base separates this from a much larger clone, so it may be a read error. The chain employs TRBV11-2 and TRBJ2-1; the D gene is possibly TRBD1 (6 bases). The CDR3 extends over 12 amino acids. The germline gives CDR1 SGHAT, CDR2 FQNNGV. V lost 11 bases and J lost 7, with 15 bases in between. DNA of the CDR3: TGTGCCGGCTTAGATAGGGGGAATGAGCAGTTCTTC. Protein sequence: CAGLDRGNEQFF.

Concerning this clonotype: Possible read error: a much larger clone is one base away. This chain links TRBV2 with TRBJ2-2, with D possibly being TRBD1 (7 bases). Germline loops: CDR1 SNHLY, CDR2 FYNNEI. CDR3 size: 14 residues. Trimming left V 7 bases short and J 4 bases short, with 13 bases between. The CDR3 DNA sequence: TGTGCCAGCAACGACAGGGACTCCACCGGGGAGCTGTTTTTT. This sequence encodes CASNDRDSTGELFF.

This rearrangement joins TRBV20-1 to TRBJ2-5, with 8 bases that match TRBD1. Germline V gene lookup returns CDR1 DFQATT and CDR2 SNEGSKA (reference sequence). The CDR3 has 16 residues. J gave up 3 bases and V 5 bases, and 14 bases lay outside the gene matches. The CDR3 is CSAWDDQGALKETQYF. Here the CDR3 DNA reads TGCAGTGCTTGGGATGACCAGGGGGCGTTAAAAGAGACCCAGTACTTC.

In its sample, this clonotype is medium-sized. This rearrangement joins TRBV5-4 to TRBJ2-1; TRBD2 agrees at 11 bases. J was trimmed by 8 bases and V by 0 bases; bases with no gene match: 10. Germline CDR1 reads SGHNT; CDR2 reads YYREEE (reference sequence). The CDR3 has 17 residues. As DNA, the CDR3 is TGTGCCAGCAGCTTGGCCAAAATTGGGACTAGCGGACATGAGCAGTTCTTC. It specifies CASSLAKIGTSGHEQFF.

Notes on this clonotype: The CDR3 end shows no conserved phenylalanine or tryptophan, and so a read error is likely. This chain links TRBV30 with TRBJ2-1; D possibly uses TRBD1 or TRBD2 (6 bases each). This CDR3 contains 15 residues. Germline CDR1 is GTSNPN and CDR2 is SVGIG (reference sequence). The ends were cut back, 4 bases at V and 4 bases at J, with 17 bases in the middle. The chain's CDR3 is CAWTPPGGRYNEQFL. CDR3 in DNA: TGTGCCTGGACTCCCCCCGGGGGCAGATACAATGAGCAGTTCTTG.

On this clonotype itself: This sequence may be a read error, since a much larger clone differs from it by one base. This sequence joins TRBV20-1 and TRBJ1-3; no reliable D call. CDR3 length equals 14 residues. CDR1 DFQATT and CDR2 SNEGSKA come from the germline V gene (reference sequence). V dropped 1 base and J dropped 2 bases, with 9 bases sitting between them. The CDR3 coding sequence is TGCAGTGCTAGAGGGGCACAACCTGGAAACACCATATATTTT. It encodes CSARGAQPGNTIYF.

V gene TRBV7-8 combines with J gene TRBJ2-6, with no clear D. There are 16 residues in the CDR3. CDR1 SGHVS and CDR2 FQNEAQ come from the germline V gene. V was cut by 1 base and J by 0 bases, with 7 bases left in between. This CDR3 is CASSLVLSSGANVLTF. CDR3 DNA: TGTGCCAGCAGCTTAGTCTTAAGCTCTGGGGCCAACGTCCTGACTTTC.

This clonotype was recorded once. Since the CDR3 does not end with the conserved phenylalanine or tryptophan, this likely comes from a read error. The CDR3 sequence: CSVEGGEGTEAFL. In DNA form, the CDR3 reads TGCAGCGTTGAGGGCGGCGAGGGAACTGAAGCTTTCTTG. The chain combines TRBV29-1 with TRBJ1-1; the D is unclear. This CDR3 spans 13 amino acids. Germline CDR1 reads SQVTM; CDR2 reads ANQGSEA. Between the trimmed V and J ends, which lost 3 bases and 5 bases, there was a span of 13 bases.

This clonotype was detected a few times. V usage is TRBV20-1 and J usage is TRBJ2-3, with D possibly called TRBD1 or TRBD2 (5 bases each). Trimming pared 6 bases from V and 9 bases from J, leaving 7 bases between. Germline CDR1 DFQATT, CDR2 SNEGSKA (reference sequence). The CDR3 sequence is 9 residues long. CDR3 in DNA: TGCAGTGCGGGGGAAACGCAGTATTTT. Translation: CSAGETQYF.

By its share, this clonotype is medium-sized. This chain uses TRBV12-5 with TRBJ2-3; TRBD1 aligns across 7 bases. The V gene's germline CDR1 is LGHNT and CDR2 FRNRAP. The CDR3 length is 12 residues. V lost 5 bases to trimming and J lost 6 bases; unmatched junction nucleotides: 2. The CDR3 coding sequence is TGTGCTAGTGGTCAACAGGGGGATACGCAGTATTTT. This gives the protein CASGQQGDTQYF.

By sample share, this clonotype is medium-sized (0.01 to 0.1%). The chain employs TRBV4-1 and TRBJ2-2; 7 positions agree with TRBD1. This CDR3 contains 15 residues. V dropped 6 bases and J dropped 4; count of bases not matched to a gene: 8. Germline loops: CDR1 MGHRA, CDR2 YSYEKL. The CDR3 DNA is TGCGCCAGCAGGGCGAGGGACAGAGCCACCGGGGAGCTGTTTTTT. Translation: CASRARDRATGELFF.

A remark on this clonotype: Mismatch with germline at one junction end may stem from a read error. V gene TRBV11-1 combines with J gene TRBJ2-1; 14 nucleotides agree with TRBD2. The germline CDR1 and CDR2 sequences are SGHAT and FQDESV (reference sequence). CDR3 size: 15 residues. CDR3 protein: CASPGTSGSVNEQLF. The CDR3 DNA is TGTGCCAGCCCAGGGACTAGCGGGAGTGTTAATGAGCAGTTATTC.

The CDR3 reads CASSSGTGREKLFF. The DNA of the CDR3 is TGTGCCAGCAGCTCGGGGACAGGGAGGGAAAAACTGTTTTTT. The rearrangement links TRBV11-3 to TRBJ1-4, with 9 positions matching TRBD1. The CDR3 has 14 residues. V trimming: 4 bases; J trimming: 8 bases; junction bases outside the gene matches: 5. Germline CDR1 reads SGHNT; CDR2 reads YENEEA.

To note about this clonotype: A much larger clone differs by one base, so this may be a read error. The rearrangement joins TRBV11-3 to TRBJ2-5; D uncertain. The length of the CDR3 is 11 residues. The V gene's germline CDR1 is SGHNT and CDR2 YENEEA. DNA for the CDR3: TGTGTCAGCAGCTCCACGGAGACCCAGTACTTC. This codes for CVSSSTETQYF. Complete variable domain (other parts from reference TRBV11-3 and TRBJ2-5): EAGVVQSPRYKIIEKKQPVAFWCNPISGHNTLYWYLQNLGQGPELLIRYENEEAVDDSQLPKDRFSAERLKGVDSTLKIQPAELGDSAVYLCVSSSTETQYFGPGTRLLVL.

Notes on this clonotype: It is likely a read error, because the conserved phenylalanine at the end of the CDR3 is missing. The gene calls are TRBV28 and TRBJ1-1; D not resolved. CDR3 size: 12 residues. Germline V CDR1 and CDR2: MDHEN, SYDVKM. Trimming stripped 1 base from V and 11 bases from J, with 11 bases between. For the CDR3, the DNA is TGTGCCAGCAGTTTATTAGGGCCTAGTGCTTTCTCT. Its protein product is CASSLLGPSAFS.

The chain uses TRBV12-3 or TRBV12-4 and TRBJ2-7, with 8 bases aligning to TRBD1. The CDR3 sequence is 15 residues long. V lost 6 bases, J lost 0 bases, and 7 bases stayed unmatched. This CDR3 reads CASSSGTGYSYEQYF. CDR3 coding DNA: TGTGCCAGCAGCTCCGGGACAGGTTACTCCTACGAGCAGTACTTC.

The chain uses TRBV13 and TRBJ2-2; D unclear. This CDR3 spans 13 amino acids. V was clipped by 3 bases and J by 13 bases, with 15 bases between them. Germline V lookup: CDR1 PRHDT, CDR2 FYEKMQ (reference sequence). CDR3 protein: CASSFPRHGVLFF. CDR3 in DNA: TGTGCCAGCAGCTTCCCACGACATGGTGTGCTGTTTTTT.

This clonotype was detected ten times or more. The chain has TRBV24-1 and TRBJ2-3; 7 bases align to TRBD1. Unmatched junction bases numbered 8, after V lost 4 bases and J lost 2 bases. This CDR3 is 16 amino acids long. Per the germline V gene, CDR1 is KGHDR and CDR2 is SFDVKD. CDR3 sequence (DNA): TGTGCCACCAGTGACTCCAGAGGGGGCATCACAGATACGCAGTATTTT. Its translation is CATSDSRGGITDTQYF.

With regard to this clonotype: A read error is possible here, since a much larger clone lies one base away. This chain links TRBV11-3 with TRBJ2-1; D is ambiguous. The germline CDR1 and CDR2 sequences are SGHNT and YENEEA. The CDR3 extends over 14 amino acids. This CDR3 is CASSPRNTYIEQFF. The CDR3 nucleotides are TGTGCCAGCAGCCCCCGGAACACCTACATTGAGCAGTTCTTC.

To note about this clonotype: One end of the junction is discordant with germline, which a read error may explain. This rearrangement joins TRBV20-1 to TRBJ1-1, with D possibly TRBD1 on 5 matching bases. Germline V CDR1 and CDR2: DFQATT, SNEGSKA (reference sequence). The CDR3 totals 15 residues. The CDR3 region is CSARDGGELESEAFF. The CDR3 bases are TGCAGCGCTAGAGATGGGGGGGAACTTGAGTCTGAAGCTTTCTTT.

This clonotype turned up a few times. CDR3 protein: CASSYSGDEQFF. For the CDR3, the DNA is TGTGCCAGCAGTTACTCTGGGGATGAGCAGTTCTTC. The chain combines TRBV6-5 with TRBJ2-1, with D unclear. The length of the CDR3 is 12 residues. Looked up from germline, CDR1 is MNHEY and CDR2 is SVGAGI. Trimming removed 0 bases from V and 8 bases from J, with 5 bases in between.

A note on this clonotype: Sequence at one end of the junction differs from germline and may be a read error. The chain is built from TRBV20-1 and TRBJ1-1; D is ambiguous. The CDR3 totals 12 residues. CDR1 and CDR2 from the germline V gene are DFQATT and SNEGSKA (reference sequence). CDR3 sequence: CSASRQSAEASF. For the CDR3, the DNA is TGCAGTGCTAGTCGGCAGAGCGCCGAAGCTTCCTTT.

In regard to this clonotype: This likely comes from a read error, as the CDR3 has no conserved phenylalanine or tryptophan at its end. The DNA is left out, because the CDR3 cannot be placed on it with certainty; the CDR3 is given as TCRdb lists it. The chain employs TRBV20-1 and TRBJ2-7; no DNA check was done on the table's D call, TRBD2. Germline CDR1 and CDR2: DFQATT and SNEGSKA (reference sequence). 16 amino acids form the CDR3, both terminal residues included. CDR3 sequence: CSARGISGGGGYEQHS.

The chain employs TRBV6-5 and TRBJ2-3, with 8 bases identical to TRBD2. The CDR3 has 18 residues. V gave up 2 bases and J gave up 4 bases; unmatched junction bases: 14. Germline V gives CDR1 MNHEY, CDR2 SVGAGI. CDR3 protein: CASSYRAPSGLSSDTQYF. In DNA, the CDR3 is TGTGCCAGCAGTTACCGGGCACCTAGCGGGCTCTCCTCAGATACGCAGTATTTT.